These T cell receptor beta chains were read from a single sample in a study of cytomegalovirus exposure and HLA in healthy donors. TCRdb keeps only in-frame clones here, not all; method: immunoSEQ multiplex PCR. The top ten clones hold approximately 3.6% of a sample with roughly 90,000 clones, approximately 80% of them seen once. Material for sequencing was PBMCs. These receptors came from a man younger than 45 in good health and CMV-seropositive. The CDR3 runs from the conserved cysteine through the conserved F or W. The D gene is left open where the match is weak. Clone size is shown for a subset of rows, as once, few, many or a class of expanded clone.

d_call clone_size j_call v_call cdr3_aa cdr3_nt
TRBD1 . TRBJ2-7 TRBV15 CATSRTGDSYEQYF TGTGCCACCAGCAGGACAGGGGACAGCTACGAGCAGTACTTC
. few TRBJ2-2 TRBV5-4 CASSLGISVTGELFF TGTGCCAGCAGCTTGGGTATCAGCGTGACCGGGGAGCTGTTTTTT
. . TRBJ2-4 TRBV4-3 CASSQEGRAKNIQYF TGCGCCAGCAGCCAAGAAGGGAGAGCCAAAAACATTCAGTACTTC
TRBD2 . TRBJ2-1 TRBV7-9 CASSDRLAGEPLSYNEQFF TGTGCCAGCAGCGACCGACTAGCGGGAGAGCCCCTCTCCTACAATGAGCAGTTCTTC
. . TRBJ2-3 TRBV6-5 CASLGAGGTDTQYF TGTGCCAGCTTGGGGGCGGGTGGCACAGATACGCAGTATTTT
TRBD2 . TRBJ2-1 TRBV15 CATSRERTSDEQFF TGTGCCACCAGCAGAGAACGGACTAGCGATGAGCAGTTCTTC
TRBD2 . TRBJ2-1 TRBV27 CASRSLAGTSYNEQFF TGTGCCAGCAGGTCCCTAGCGGGAACCTCCTACAATGAGCAGTTCTTC
. . TRBJ2-3 TRBV30 CAWSVAVSTDTQYF TGTGCCTGGAGTGTAGCGGTCAGCACAGATACGCAGTATTTT
. . TRBJ2-7 TRBV2 CASNMQGTRYEQYF TGTGCCAGCAATATGCAGGGTACACGCTACGAGCAGTACTTC
. . TRBJ1-4 TRBV2 CASGGQADEKLFF TGTGCCAGCGGCGGGCAGGCCGACGAAAAACTGTTTTTT
. . TRBJ1-4 TRBV18 CASSPPSNEKLFF TGTGCCAGCTCACCCCCCAGTAATGAAAAACTGTTTTTT
. . TRBJ1-3 TRBV6-6 CASSPYGTGNTIYF TGTGCCAGCAGCCCCTACGGGACAGGAAACACCATATATTTT
. . TRBJ1-4 TRBV7-2 CASSFDQGNEKLFF TGTGCCAGCAGCTTTGACCAGGGTAATGAAAAACTGTTTTTT
TRBD2 . TRBJ2-1 TRBV5-6 CASSPTTSGYYNEQFF TGTGCCAGCAGCCCTACGACTAGCGGATACTACAATGAGCAGTTCTTC
. . TRBJ1-1 TRBV28 CASSHVPGAEAFF TGTGCCAGCAGTCACGTACCGGGGGCTGAAGCTTTCTTT
TRBD2 few TRBJ2-5 TRBV6-1 CASSELAGGQETQYF TGTGCCAGCAGTGAACTAGCGGGAGGCCAAGAGACCCAGTACTTC
. . TRBJ1-3 TRBV10-3 CAISEGGTISGNTIYF TGTGCCATCAGTGAGGGAGGTACTATATCTGGAAACACCATATATTTT
. . TRBJ1-4 TRBV11-2 CASSLGDTTTNEKLFF TGTGCCAGCAGCTTAGGTGACACCACAACTAATGAAAAACTGTTTTTT
TRBD1 . TRBJ1-1 TRBV15 CATSREGKGAGTEAFF TGTGCCACCAGCAGAGAGGGTAAGGGGGCAGGCACTGAAGCTTTCTTT
TRBD2 . TRBJ2-7 TRBV29-1 CGGRPDPYEQYF TGCGGCGGGAGGCCGGACCCCTACGAGCAGTACTTC
. . TRBJ2-2 TRBV27 CASSLSSRGTGELFF TGTGCCAGCAGTTTATCGAGCCGAGGAACCGGGGAGCTGTTTTTT
TRBD2 . TRBJ2-5 TRBV2 CASSEKASGSKRTQYF TGTGCCAGCAGTGAGAAGGCTAGCGGGAGTAAGCGGACCCAGTACTTC
. few TRBJ1-5 TRBV4-1 CASSQDGSGLNQPQHF TGCGCCAGCAGCCAAGATGGATCAGGGCTCAATCAGCCCCAGCATTTT
TRBD2 . TRBJ2-5 TRBV19 CASSINAGLAGRETQYF TGTGCCAGTAGTATCAACGCGGGACTAGCGGGAAGAGAGACCCAGTACTTC
TRBD1 few TRBJ1-1 TRBV7-2 CASSLRGGTGQLNTEAFF TGTGCCAGCAGCTTGCGGGGGGGGACAGGCCAACTGAACACTGAAGCTTTCTTT
. . TRBJ2-1 TRBV10-3 CAISESSGNNEQFF TGTGCCATCAGTGAGTCGTCAGGGAACAATGAGCAGTTCTTC
TRBD1 . TRBJ2-1 TRBV18 CASSPGTGGNEQFF TGTGCCAGCTCACCCGGGACAGGGGGCAATGAGCAGTTCTTC
TRBD2 . TRBJ2-1 TRBV2 CASRRDSGRAYNEQFF TGTGCCAGCAGACGCGATAGCGGGAGGGCCTACAATGAGCAGTTCTTC
TRBD2 . TRBJ2-5 TRBV5-1 CASSSRPGGAAQETQYF TGCGCCAGCAGCTCACGACCCGGGGGGGCAGCACAAGAGACCCAGTACTTC
TRBD1 . TRBJ1-2 TRBV28 CAIGGTGGGYTF TGTGCCATTGGAGGGACAGGGGGTGGCTACACCTTC
. . TRBJ2-3 TRBV28 CASKWSLSTDTQYF TGTGCCAGCAAGTGGAGTCTTTCCACAGATACGCAGTATTTT
TRBD2 . TRBJ2-5 TRBV28 CASSFLGLAGAGTQYF TGTGCCAGCAGTTTCCTAGGACTAGCGGGAGCCGGGACCCAGTACTTC
. . TRBJ1-4 TRBV6-1 CASSDRTATNEKLFF TGTGCCAGCAGCGACAGAACTGCAACTAATGAAAAACTGTTTTTT
TRBD1 . TRBJ1-2 TRBV5-5 CASSLGTGGHYGYTF TGTGCCAGCAGCTTGGGGACAGGGGGACACTATGGCTACACCTTC
. . TRBJ1-5 TRBV18 CASSPRRVSNQPQHF TGTGCCAGCTCCCCCAGACGGGTTAGCAATCAGCCCCAGCATTTT
. . TRBJ2-7 TRBV2 CASSESIAEQYF TGTGCCAGCAGTGAATCGATCGCGGAGCAGTACTTC
. few TRBJ1-1 TRBV7-2 CASTLGLNTEAFF TGTGCCAGTACTCTGGGCCTGAACACTGAAGCTTTCTTT
. once TRBJ1-1 TRBV30 CAWSVLLGGAGAFF TGTGCCTGGAGTGTACTTCTTGGCGGGGCTGGGGCTTTCTTT
TRBD1 few TRBJ2-2 TRBV7-9 CSSSLSQGAFWNTGELFF TGTTCCAGCAGCTTAAGCCAGGGGGCTTTTTGGAACACCGGGGAGCTGTTTTTT
TRBD2 few TRBJ2-7 TRBV10-3 CAISVLAGNEQYF TGTGCCATCAGTGTCCTAGCGGGAAACGAGCAGTACTTC
. . TRBJ1-4 TRBV6-6 CASLEAFNEKLFF TGTGCCAGCTTAGAGGCCTTTAATGAAAAACTGTTTTTT
TRBD1 . TRBJ2-7 TRBV28 CASSSGTGTPEQYF TGTGCCAGCAGTAGCGGGACAGGGACGCCCGAGCAGTACTTC
. once TRBJ2-2 TRBV27 CASSLSFPSTGELFF TGTGCCAGCAGTTTATCGTTCCCATCCACCGGGGAGCTGTTTTTT
TRBD2 . TRBJ2-1 TRBV15 CATSSSGSWDNEQFF TGTGCCACCAGCAGTAGCGGGAGTTGGGACAATGAGCAGTTCTTC
TRBD2 . TRBJ2-1 TRBV7-2 CASSFPGLVNDEQFF TGTGCCAGCAGCTTTCCGGGACTAGTGAATGATGAGCAGTTCTTC
TRBD1 . TRBJ1-2 TRBV18 CASSLRTGPLNYGYTF TGTGCCAGCTCACTTCGGACAGGGCCCCTTAACTATGGCTACACCTTC
. . TRBJ1-1 TRBV2 CASSDEGVDTEAFF TGTGCCAGCAGTGACGAGGGGGTAGACACTGAAGCTTTCTTT
. . TRBJ1-5 TRBV18 CASSPTSGDQPQHF TGTGCCAGCTCACCGACAAGCGGCGATCAGCCCCAGCATTTT
. . TRBJ1-5 TRBV5-6 CASSLFTGIDQPQHF TGTGCCAGCAGCTTATTTACCGGGATCGATCAGCCCCAGCATTTT